This TCR beta chain was identified during a study of identical twins. Whole-study findings and limits: Surplus twin overlap in beta out-of-frame sequences was less pronounced. Because invariant MAIT and iNKT cells could be present, zero-insertion analyses could be partly confounded.

This clonotype was seen at least ten times. The antigen is undetermined. TCRdb re-called the 5' RACE reads with MiXCR, one entry per CDR3 protein. The sample holds around 140,000 distinct CDR3 sequences; roughly 3.2% are singletons and the top ten take more than 6.5%. CDR3 length: 12 amino acids. With V trimmed by 6 bases and J by 12 bases, 3 bases remained unmatched. Germline V gene data show CDR1 as LGHDT and CDR2 as YNNKEL (reference sequence). Sample: memory T cells sorted from blood. This clonotype was sampled from a man aged 18 to 30 in good health. The rearrangement uses TRBV3-1 and TRBJ2-1, with TRBD2 identical over 12 bases. Written as DNA, the CDR3 is TGTGCCAGCAGACTAGCGGGAGGTCGGCAGTTCTTC. It yields the protein CASRLAGGRQFF.